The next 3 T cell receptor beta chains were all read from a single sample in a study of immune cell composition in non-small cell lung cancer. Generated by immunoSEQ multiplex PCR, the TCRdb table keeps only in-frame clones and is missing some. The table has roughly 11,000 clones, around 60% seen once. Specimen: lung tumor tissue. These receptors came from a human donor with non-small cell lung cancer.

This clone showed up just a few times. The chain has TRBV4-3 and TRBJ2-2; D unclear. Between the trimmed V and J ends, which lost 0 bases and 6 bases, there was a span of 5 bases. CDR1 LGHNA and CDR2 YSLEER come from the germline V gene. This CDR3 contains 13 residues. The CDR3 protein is CASSQDSAGELFF. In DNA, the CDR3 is TGCGCCAGCAGCCAAGATTCCGCCGGGGAGCTGTTTTTT.

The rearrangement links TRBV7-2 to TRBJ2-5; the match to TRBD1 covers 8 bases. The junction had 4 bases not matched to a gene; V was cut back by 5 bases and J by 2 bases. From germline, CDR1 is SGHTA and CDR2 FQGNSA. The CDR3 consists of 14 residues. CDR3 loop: CASSAWTGQETQYF. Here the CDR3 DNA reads TGTGCCAGCAGCGCCTGGACAGGGCAAGAGACCCAGTACTTC.

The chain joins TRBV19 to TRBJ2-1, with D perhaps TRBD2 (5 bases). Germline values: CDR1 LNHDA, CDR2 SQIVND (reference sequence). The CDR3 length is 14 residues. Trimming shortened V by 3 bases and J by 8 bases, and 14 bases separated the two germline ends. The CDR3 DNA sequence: TGTGCCAGTAGTATCAGTCTAGCAGGCTATGAGCAGTTCTTC. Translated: CASSISLAGYEQFF. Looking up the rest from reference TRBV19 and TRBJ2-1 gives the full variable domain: DGGITQSPKYLFRKEGQNVTLSCEQNLNHDAMYWYRQDPGQGLRLIYYSQIVNDFQKGDIAEGYSVSREKKESFPLTVTSAQKNPTAFYLCASSISLAGYEQFFGPGTRLTVL.